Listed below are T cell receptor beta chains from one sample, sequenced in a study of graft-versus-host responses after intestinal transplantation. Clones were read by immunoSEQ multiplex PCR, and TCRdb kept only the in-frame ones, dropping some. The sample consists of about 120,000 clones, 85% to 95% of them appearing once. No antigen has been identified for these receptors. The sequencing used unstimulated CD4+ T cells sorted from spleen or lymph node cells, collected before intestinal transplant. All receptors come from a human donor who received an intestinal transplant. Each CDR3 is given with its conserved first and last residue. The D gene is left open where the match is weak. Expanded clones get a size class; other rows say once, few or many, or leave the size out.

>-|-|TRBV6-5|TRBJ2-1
TGTGCCAGCAGTTACCCGAACGGGGACGGTGAGCAGTTCTTC
CASSYPNGDGEQFF
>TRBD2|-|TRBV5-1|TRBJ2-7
TGCGCCAGCAGCCTAGGGACTAGCCCTTCCTACGAGCAGTACTTC
CASSLGTSPSYEQYF
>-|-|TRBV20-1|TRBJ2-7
TGCAGTGCTAGAGAGGCTTACGAGCAGTACTTC
CSAREAYEQYF
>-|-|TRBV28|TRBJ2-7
TGTGCCAGCCGCTACGGAATGTCCTACGAGCAGTACTTC
CASRYGMSYEQYF
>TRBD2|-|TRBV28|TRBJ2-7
TGTGCCAGCAGTTTGACTAGCGGGAGGGCCTCCTACGAGCAGTACTTC
CASSLTSGRASYEQYF
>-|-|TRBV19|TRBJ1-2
TGTGCCAGTAGTATATCGAGAGGGGACTATGGCTACACCTTC
CASSISRGDYGYTF
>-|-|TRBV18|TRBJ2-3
TGTGCCAGCTCACTCGTCGGAGGGAGAACTGATACGCAGTATTTT
CASSLVGGRTDTQYF
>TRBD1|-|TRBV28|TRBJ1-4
TGTGCCAGCAGTTCCATTGACAGGGCCGAAAAACTGTTTTTT
CASSSIDRAEKLFF
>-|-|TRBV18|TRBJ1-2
TGTGCCAGCTCACCAGGTCCTAACTATGGCTACACCTTC
CASSPGPNYGYTF
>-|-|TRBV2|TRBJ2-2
TGTGCCGGGACCCGCGGGGTAGACACCGGGGAGCTGTTTTTT
CAGTRGVDTGELFF
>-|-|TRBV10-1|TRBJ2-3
TGCGCCAGCAGTGAGTCATGGGGAGCGGAGAGCACAGATACGCAGTATTTT
CASSESWGAESTDTQYF
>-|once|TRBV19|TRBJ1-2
TGTGCCAGTATCCCCTCGGGGGGGCGCCTCCGTGGCTACACCTTC
CASIPSGGRLRGYTF
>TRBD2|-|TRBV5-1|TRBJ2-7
TGCGCCAGCAGCTCCTTAGCGGGGACCTCCTACGAGCAGTACTTC
CASSSLAGTSYEQYF
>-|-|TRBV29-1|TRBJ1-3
TGCAGCGTTGGAAACCTCTCTGGAAACACCATATATTTT
CSVGNLSGNTIYF
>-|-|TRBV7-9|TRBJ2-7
TGTGCCAGCAGCGCCCGCGGAAGGGGGTCCCTAGCCTACGAGCAGTACTTC
CASSARGRGSLAYEQYF
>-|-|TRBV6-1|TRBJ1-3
TGTGCCAGCACCGGCTTTGGAAACACCATATATTTT
CASTGFGNTIYF
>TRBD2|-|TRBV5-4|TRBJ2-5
TGTGCCAGTCGGCTAGCGGGAGCCAATACCCAGTACTTC
CASRLAGANTQYF
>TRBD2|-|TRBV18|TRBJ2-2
TGTGCCAGCTCACTCCGGACTAGCGGGAGGCCCGGTAACCTCGGGGAGCTGTTTTTT
CASSLRTSGRPGNLGELFF
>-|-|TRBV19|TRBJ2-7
TGTGCCAGTAGTATGAAGGGGGGCGGACTTCCAACCTACGAGCAGTACTTC
CASSMKGGGLPTYEQYF
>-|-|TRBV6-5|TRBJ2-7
TGTGCCAGCAGTGAATGGTACGAGCAGTACTTC
CASSEWYEQYF
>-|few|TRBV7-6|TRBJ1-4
TGTGCCAGCAGCCCAAGGACTCGTAATGAAAAACTGTTTTTT
CASSPRTRNEKLFF
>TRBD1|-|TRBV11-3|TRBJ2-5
TGTGCCAGCAGCAGGGGACAGGGGGCTGGTGAGACCCAGTACTTC
CASSRGQGAGETQYF
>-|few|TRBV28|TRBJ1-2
TGTGCCAGCAGTCTCCCGGGGACGGACTATGGCTACACCTTC
CASSLPGTDYGYTF
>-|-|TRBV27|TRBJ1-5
TGTGCCAGCAGTTTATCGGGAAATCAGCCCCAGCATTTT
CASSLSGNQPQHF
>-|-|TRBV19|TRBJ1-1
TGTGCCAGTACGCCACGGGGAAGAGACACTGAAGCTTTCTTT
CASTPRGRDTEAFF
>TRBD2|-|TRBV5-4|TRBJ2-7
TGTGCCAGCAGCAAAGGGACTAGCGGGATCTACGAGCAGTACTTC
CASSKGTSGIYEQYF
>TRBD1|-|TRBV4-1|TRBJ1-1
TGCGCCAGCAGCCTACTTACAGGGGAAACTTTCTTT
CASSLLTGETFF
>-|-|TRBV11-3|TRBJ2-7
TGTGCCAGCAGCTTAGATCTCCTCAACGGGGGACGCTACGAGCAGTACTTC
CASSLDLLNGGRYEQYF
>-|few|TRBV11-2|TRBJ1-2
TGTGCCAGCAGCTTCGGAGCTAACTATGGCTACACCTTC
CASSFGANYGYTF
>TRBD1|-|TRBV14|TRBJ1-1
TGTGCCAGCAGCCTTCGGACAGGGAAAGCTTTCTTT
CASSLRTGKAFF
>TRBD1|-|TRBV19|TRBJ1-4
TGTGCCAGTAGTATAGACCCCCGGGACAGGGATGAAAAACTGTTTTTT
CASSIDPRDRDEKLFF